These 9 T cell receptor beta chains came from one sample sequenced in a study of cytomegalovirus exposure and HLA in healthy donors. The primer mix had 60 Vbeta and 13 Jbeta primers. TCRdb keeps only in-frame clones here, not all; method: immunoSEQ multiplex PCR. The table lists fewer than 200,000 clones, about three quarters of them singletons, with 5% to 7% in the top ten. Material: PBMCs. Every receptor here comes from a man in his forties in good health and CMV-seronegative.

This sequence joins TRBV4-3 and TRBJ1-2; TRBD1 is a possible D gene (6 bases). CDR3 length: 15 amino acids. Looked up from germline, CDR1 is LGHNA and CDR2 is YSLEER. The V and J ends lost 3 bases and 7 bases respectively, with 18 bases between them. CDR3 sequence: CASSHRSNRDSGYTF. The CDR3 bases are TGCGCCAGCAGCCATCGTTCTAACAGGGATTCTGGCTACACCTTC.

The chain links TRBV9 to TRBJ2-5, with a weak D call TRBD1 (6 bases). This CDR3 spans 14 amino acids. Germline lookup yields CDR1 SGDLS and CDR2 YYNGEE. Trimming stripped 3 bases from V and 4 bases from J, with 13 bases between. The CDR3 loop reads CASSAELGGETQYF. Here the CDR3 DNA reads TGTGCCAGCAGCGCTGAACTAGGGGGAGAGACCCAGTACTTC.

The V gene is TRBV5-6, the J gene TRBJ1-6; D is undetermined. Per the germline V gene, CDR1 is SGHDT and CDR2 is YYEEEE. This CDR3 is 12 amino acids long. V was cut by 1 base and J by 10 bases, with 6 bases left in between. CDR3 region: CASSLSVSPLHF. CDR3 DNA: TGTGCCAGCAGCTTGTCGGTCTCACCCCTCCACTTT.

This clone has only a few counts. This sequence joins TRBV7-8 and TRBJ1-1, with no clear D. Germline values: CDR1 SGHVS, CDR2 FQNEAQ. With 1 base removed from V and 5 bases from J, the gap between germline ends came to 8 bases. The CDR3 has 13 residues. Here the CDR3 reads CASSLVADTEAFF. The DNA of the CDR3 is TGTGCCAGCAGCTTAGTGGCGGATACTGAAGCTTTCTTT.

The rearrangement joins TRBV7-9 to TRBJ1-2; 8 positions match TRBD1. Trimming took 4 bases from V and 7 from J; bases not matched to a gene: 8. This CDR3 contains 14 residues. Germline CDR1 is SEHNR and CDR2 is FQNEAQ (reference sequence). The CDR3 DNA reads as TGTGCCAGCAGCTCCCTGACAGGGGAGGCTGGCTACACCTTC. This encodes CASSSLTGEAGYTF.

The V gene is TRBV6-5, the J gene TRBJ2-1; D remains ambiguous. Germline V CDR1 and CDR2: MNHEY, SVGAGI. CDR3 length: 14 residues. The V gene lost 0 bases and the J gene lost 7 bases, with 10 bases spanning the gap. CDR3 bases: TGTGCCAGCAGTTACTCGCGGAGTGGGAATGAGCAGTTCTTC. Amino acid sequence: CASSYSRSGNEQFF.

The chain recombines TRBV19 with TRBJ1-4, with D maybe TRBD1 (5 bases). The CDR3 contains 13 residues. Germline V CDR1 and CDR2: LNHDA, SQIVND (reference sequence). Trimming cost V 4 bases and J 8 bases, with 11 bases left between them. CDR3 in DNA: TGTGCCAGTAGTACCAGGGTACGGGAAAAACTGTTTTTT. This sequence encodes CASSTRVREKLFF.

The rearrangement links TRBV7-9 to TRBJ2-5; the D is unclear. This CDR3 has 14 amino acids. Trimming cost V 5 bases and J 3 bases, with 13 bases left between them. Per germline, CDR1 SEHNR and CDR2 FQNEAQ (reference sequence). The CDR3 here is CASSHRVGEETQYF. CDR3 DNA sequence: TGTGCCAGCAGCCACCGGGTAGGCGAAGAGACCCAGTACTTC.

This sequence joins TRBV9 and TRBJ1-5, with TRBD1 identical over 8 bases. V dropped 2 bases and J dropped 0; count of bases not matched to a gene: 1. The CDR3 consists of 15 residues. In germline, CDR1 is SGDLS, CDR2 YYNGEE. The CDR3 spells CASSVTGDSNQPQHF. CDR3 DNA: TGTGCCAGCAGCGTGACAGGGGATAGCAATCAGCCCCAGCATTTT.